These 27 T cell receptor beta chains came from one sample sequenced in a study of T-cell reconstitution after alpha-beta-depleted transplantation in children. As it was prepared, the TCRbeta library received unique molecular identifiers. MiXCR was run by TCRdb on the PCR reads, yielding one entry per CDR3 protein. The data hold some 520,000 distinct CDR3 sequences, with 32% observed a single time. The specimen was PBMCs from the stem cell graft donor, collected from the stem cell graft. These receptors were obtained from a human donor who donated a stem cell graft to a child with aplastic anemia.

Only a few counts were recorded for this clonotype. The chain is built from TRBV4-3 and TRBJ2-5; 7 positions match TRBD2. This CDR3 is built from 17 residues. In germline, CDR1 is LGHNA, CDR2 YSLEER. Trimming cost V 0 bases and J 5 bases; bases outside gene matches: 12. This CDR3 reads CASSQDWEGEISETQYF. In DNA, the CDR3 is TGCGCCAGCAGCCAAGATTGGGAGGGAGAAATAAGCGAGACCCAGTACTTC.

This CDR3 reads CASNDRGPNEKLFF. CDR3 DNA sequence: TGCGCCAGCAATGACAGGGGTCCTAATGAAAAACTGTTTTTT. The chain recombines TRBV5-1 with TRBJ1-4, with 8 bases lining up with TRBD1. Trimming removed 6 bases from V and 3 bases from J; junction bases left unmatched: 4. The CDR3 consists of 14 residues. Germline V lookup: CDR1 SGHRS, CDR2 YFSETQ.

V and J are TRBV5-6 and TRBJ1-3; the D is unclear. Germline V lookup: CDR1 SGHDT, CDR2 YYEEEE. This CDR3 contains 13 residues. The V and J ends lost 6 bases and 2 bases respectively, with 9 bases between them. CDR3 sequence: CASNLGTGNTIYF. In nucleotides, the CDR3 is TGTGCCAGCAACCTCGGGACTGGAAACACCATATATTTT.

This rearrangement joins TRBV5-1 to TRBJ2-1; unclear D gene. The V gene's germline CDR1 is SGHRS and CDR2 YFSETQ. Trimming removed 3 bases from V and 4 bases from J, with 11 bases in between. The CDR3 has 14 amino acids. The CDR3 DNA follows: TGCGCCAGCAGCTGGGAAGTTGCGTACAATGAGCAGTTCTTC. This codes for CASSWEVAYNEQFF.

This clonotype came up a few times. The chain links TRBV5-1 to TRBJ1-4; 8 bases map to TRBD1. Looked up from germline, CDR1 is SGHRS and CDR2 is YFSETQ. This CDR3 is built from 16 residues. Trimming took 4 bases from V and 0 from J; bases not matched to a gene: 5. CDR3 amino acids: CASSPGQGATNEKLFF. The DNA for the CDR3 is TGCGCCAGCAGCCCCGGACAGGGCGCAACTAATGAAAAACTGTTTTTT.

The gene calls are TRBV19 and TRBJ2-1; no clear D gene. Trimming took off 8 bases at V and 0 bases at J, with 8 bases between the two ends. Germline V gene sequence: CDR1 LNHDA, CDR2 SQIVND (reference sequence). The CDR3 contains 13 residues. CDR3 DNA: TGTGCCAGTGTAGCCTCCTCCTACAATGAGCAGTTCTTC. It specifies CASVASSYNEQFF.

This clonotype was seen a few times. The chain uses TRBV5-1 and TRBJ2-5; TRBD2 agrees at 7 bases. Germline loops: CDR1 SGHRS, CDR2 YFSETQ. The CDR3 length is 14 residues. The V gene end was trimmed by 2 bases and the J gene end by 5 bases; junction bases not matched to a gene: 6. CDR3 protein: CASSFGTNGETQYF. The CDR3 region has the DNA TGCGCCAGCAGCTTCGGGACTAATGGCGAGACCCAGTACTTC.

There are a few counts of this clonotype. This sequence joins TRBV6-5 and TRBJ2-4; 10 bases match TRBD1. The germline CDR1 and CDR2 sequences are MNHEY and SVGAGI. After removal of 0 bases from V and 6 bases from J, the junction contained 2 bases not matched to a gene. CDR3 size: 15 residues. CDR3 nucleotides: TGTGCCAGCAGTTACTCTGGGACAGGGGTAAACATTCAGTACTTC. Its translation: CASSYSGTGVNIQYF.

This clonotype was seen a few times. CDR3 sequence: CASSITPSGGTEAFF. The CDR3 coding sequence is TGTGCCAGCAGCATTACTCCTTCCGGGGGCACTGAAGCTTTCTTT. This chain connects TRBV7-2 to TRBJ1-1, with D tentatively TRBD1 (5 bases). Germline CDR1 SGHTA, CDR2 FQGNSA. The CDR3 length is 15 residues. Trimming stripped 5 bases from V and 4 bases from J, with 17 bases between.

The chain carries TRBV10-3 and TRBJ2-5; 10 nucleotides align to TRBD2. Trimming cost V 2 bases and J 5 bases; bases outside gene matches: 5. CDR1 is ENHRY and CDR2 is SYGVKD in the germline V gene. CDR3 length: 15 amino acids. CDR3 bases: TGTGCCATCAGTGAGACGATTAGCGGGAGGGAGACCCAGTACTTC. It yields the protein CAISETISGRETQYF.

This clonotype has more than one count but fewer than ten. The V gene is TRBV7-2, the J gene TRBJ1-2; D remains unclear. Looked up from germline, CDR1 is SGHTA and CDR2 is FQGNSA. Trimming cost V 1 base and J 8 bases, with 8 bases left between them. The CDR3 is 12 residues long. Here the CDR3 DNA reads TGTGCCAGCAGCTTAGATGTCGGCGGCTACACCTTC. Its translation is CASSLDVGGYTF. Drawing the rest from reference TRBV7-2 and TRBJ1-2, the complete variable domain is GAGVSQSPSNKVTEKGKDVELRCDPISGHTALYWYRQSLGQGLEFLIYFQGNSAPDKSGLPSDRFSAERTGGSVSTLTIQRTQQEDSAVYLCASSLDVGGYTFGSGTRLTVV.

This clonotype was picked up a small number of times. The V call is TRBV27, the J call TRBJ1-6; D perhaps matches TRBD1 (5 bases). The CDR3 spans 17 residues. The germline V gene encodes CDR1 MNHEY and CDR2 SMNVEV (reference sequence). V was clipped by 5 bases and J by 1 base, with 15 bases between them. CDR3 residues: CASSEWGFWSYNSPLHF. Here the CDR3 DNA reads TGTGCCAGCAGTGAGTGGGGGTTTTGGTCCTATAATTCACCCCTCCACTTT.

The chain employs TRBV6-1 and TRBJ2-5; tentative D call: TRBD2 (6 bases). V was clipped by 10 bases and J by 3 bases, with 18 bases between them. The CDR3 contains 14 residues. Germline lookup yields CDR1 MNHNS and CDR2 SASEGT. The CDR3 DNA reads as TGTGCCACCTCGGATATCGGAGGGAAAGAGACCCAGTACTTC. Its protein is CATSDIGGKETQYF.

V gene TRBV4-1 combines with J gene TRBJ1-1; no reliable D call. The V end lost 0 bases, the J end lost 5 bases, and 10 bases lay between the germline ends. Germline V gives CDR1 MGHRA, CDR2 YSYEKL. This CDR3 has 14 residues. The CDR3 DNA sequence: TGCGCCAGCAGCCAAGACAGGTCGTGGACTGAAGCTTTCTTT. Residues: CASSQDRSWTEAFF.

This clonotype came up a few times. The chain carries TRBV7-6 and TRBJ2-1; 14 nucleotides agree with TRBD2. The ends lost 5 bases at V and 2 bases at J; junction bases unmatched: 8. Per the germline V gene, CDR1 is SGHVS and CDR2 is FNYEAQ. This CDR3 has 18 residues. The chain's CDR3 is CASSLGTSGSLTYNEQFF. The CDR3 DNA follows: TGTGCCAGCAGCCTCGGGACTAGCGGGAGTTTGACCTACAATGAGCAGTTCTTC.

The rearrangement links TRBV7-6 to TRBJ2-7, with D perhaps TRBD1 or TRBD2 (5 bases each). Trimming left V 1 base short and J 1 base short, with 14 bases between. The CDR3 covers 16 residues. Looked up from germline, CDR1 is SGHVS and CDR2 is FNYEAQ. The CDR3 loop is CASSLGMGDKSYEQYF. CDR3 coding DNA: TGTGCCAGCAGCTTAGGGATGGGGGATAAATCCTACGAGCAGTACTTC.

CDR3 amino acids: CASSQTRTLMNTEAFF. The CDR3 nucleotides are TGTGCCAGCAGCCAAACTCGGACACTCATGAACACTGAAGCTTTCTTT. The chain is built from TRBV14 and TRBJ1-1; TRBD1 might be the D (5 bases). This CDR3 comprises 16 residues. Germline loops: CDR1 SGHDN, CDR2 FVKESK. Trimming took 2 bases from V and 0 from J, leaving 13 bases between them.

The table lists this clonotype with a few counts. A much larger clone differs from this one at a single base, so this may be a read error. The CDR3 region has the DNA TGTGCCAGCAGCCAGAACACCGGGGAGCTGTTTTTT. This codes for CASSQNTGELFF. This chain connects TRBV5-5 to TRBJ2-2; no clear D gene. The CDR3 spans 12 residues. Germline CDR1 SGHKS, CDR2 YYEKEE (reference sequence). V was shortened by 4 bases and J by 1 base, with 2 bases between the two germline ends.

This clonotype has just a few counts. V is TRBV20-1 and J is TRBJ2-1, with D perhaps TRBD1 or TRBD2 (5 bases each). There are 14 residues in the CDR3. In germline, CDR1 is DFQATT, CDR2 SNEGSKA (reference sequence). V shed 1 base and J shed 6 bases, with 13 bases lying between them. The CDR3 DNA is TGCAGTGCTAGAGGTGTGGGACGACCCAATGAGCAGTTCTTC. It is translated as CSARGVGRPNEQFF.

The V gene is TRBV28, the J gene TRBJ1-1; 12 nucleotides align to TRBD1. The CDR3 extends over 14 amino acids. Trimming took 3 bases from V and 10 from J; bases not matched to a gene: 6. CDR1 and CDR2 from the germline V gene are MDHEN and SYDVKM. The CDR3 region is CASSLMGQGAPAFF. In DNA, the CDR3 is TGTGCCAGCAGTTTGATGGGACAGGGGGCGCCAGCTTTCTTT.

The chain couples TRBV6-6 to TRBJ1-1; 7 nucleotides match TRBD1. Germline V gene data show CDR1 as MNHNY and CDR2 as SVGAGI (reference sequence). V trimming: 4 bases; J trimming: 7 bases; junction bases outside the gene matches: 3. This CDR3 is 12 amino acids long. Here the CDR3 reads CASSSPGGEAFF. In DNA, the CDR3 is TGTGCCAGCAGTTCCCCAGGGGGTGAAGCTTTCTTT.

This chain joins TRBV5-6 and TRBJ1-1; D unresolved. Germline CDR1 SGHDT, CDR2 YYEEEE. There are 16 residues in the CDR3. Trimming took off 4 bases at V and 0 bases at J, with 16 bases between the two ends. CDR3 in DNA: TGTGCCAGCAGCCACCTTGAATATGGGGTGAACACTGAAGCTTTCTTT. This codes for CASSHLEYGVNTEAFF. Complete variable domain (other parts from reference TRBV5-6 and TRBJ1-1): DAGVTQSPTHLIKTRGQQVTLRCSPKSGHDTVSWYQQALGQGPQFIFQYYEEEERQRGNFPDRFSGHQFPNYSSELNVNALLLGDSALYLCASSHLEYGVNTEAFFGQGTRLTVV.

This clonotype was observed a few times. This sequence joins TRBV12-3 or TRBV12-4 and TRBJ2-2, with D maybe TRBD1 (6 bases). V was cut by 3 bases and J by 7 bases, with 15 bases left in between. The CDR3 spans 15 residues. The CDR3 DNA sequence: TGTGCCAGCAGTTTCCCTCCTATAGGGGGCGGGGAGCTGTTTTTT. This sequence encodes CASSFPPIGGGELFF.

This clonotype was seen a few times. The V and J genes are TRBV29-1 and TRBJ1-5; no clear D gene. The CDR3 sequence is 12 residues long. CDR1 is SQVTM and CDR2 is ANQGSEA in the germline V gene. V shed 4 bases and J shed 3 bases, with 7 bases lying between them. As DNA, the CDR3 is TGCAGCGTTGGTGGGCACAATCAGCCCCAGCATTTT. This gives the protein CSVGGHNQPQHF.

The gene calls are TRBV4-3 and TRBJ2-1; no clear D. The ends were cut back, 0 bases at V and 0 bases at J, with 6 bases in the middle. CDR3 size: 15 residues. Germline V CDR1 and CDR2: LGHNA, YSLEER. DNA for the CDR3: TGCGCCAGCAGCCAAGATGACGGCTCCTACAATGAGCAGTTCTTC. Its protein is CASSQDDGSYNEQFF.

This clonotype was seen more than once but under ten times. This sequence joins TRBV20-1 and TRBJ2-1; TRBD2 aligns across 8 bases. The V gene's germline CDR1 is DFQATT and CDR2 SNEGSKA (reference sequence). V was pared by 3 bases and J by 2 bases, with 9 bases of the junction left unmatched. The CDR3 length is 16 residues. The CDR3 sequence: CSASGVAGTTYNEQFF. The CDR3 DNA follows: TGCAGTGCTAGCGGGGTAGCGGGAACCACCTACAATGAGCAGTTCTTC.

V and J are TRBV5-1 and TRBJ2-3; 14 nucleotides match TRBD2. This CDR3 comprises 16 residues. V was pared by 4 bases and J by 5 bases, with 6 bases of the junction left unmatched. From germline, CDR1 is SGHRS and CDR2 YFSETQ. The CDR3 bases are TGCGCCAGCAGCCACGGGACTAGCGGGAGAGAAGATACGCAGTATTTT. Encoded protein: CASSHGTSGREDTQYF.